What follows is one T cell receptor (beta chain) and its context. The antigen remains unidentified. This sample is drawn from a study of PD-1 blockade in classical Hodgkin lymphoma. Findings and caveats of the study: Undefined causes, possibly disease activity or prior therapy, underlie the repertoire differences.

Sample time point: cycle 4 day 1 (C4D1), after about 6 weeks of nivolumab. Every patient had relapsed following autologous stem cell transplantation, and cohorts differed in brentuximab vedotin exposure. With 11 bases removed from V and 5 bases from J, the gap between germline ends came to 15 bases. Germline lookup yields CDR1 MDHEN and CDR2 SYDVKM. The CDR3 sequence is 12 residues long. The table came from immunoSEQ multiplex PCR; TCRdb's copy has only in-frame clones and leaves some out. The sample yields 8,000 or so clones, roughly 82% seen once. The chain couples TRBV28 to TRBJ1-2; tentative D call: TRBD1 (6 bases). The sequences come from peripheral blood mononuclear cells (PBMCs), collected before the fourth cycle of nivolumab. This clonotype was obtained from a human donor with classical Hodgkin lymphoma. DNA for the CDR3: TGTGCCGCCGCAGGGGCCAGGTATGGCTACACCTTC. Protein product: CAAAGARYGYTF.